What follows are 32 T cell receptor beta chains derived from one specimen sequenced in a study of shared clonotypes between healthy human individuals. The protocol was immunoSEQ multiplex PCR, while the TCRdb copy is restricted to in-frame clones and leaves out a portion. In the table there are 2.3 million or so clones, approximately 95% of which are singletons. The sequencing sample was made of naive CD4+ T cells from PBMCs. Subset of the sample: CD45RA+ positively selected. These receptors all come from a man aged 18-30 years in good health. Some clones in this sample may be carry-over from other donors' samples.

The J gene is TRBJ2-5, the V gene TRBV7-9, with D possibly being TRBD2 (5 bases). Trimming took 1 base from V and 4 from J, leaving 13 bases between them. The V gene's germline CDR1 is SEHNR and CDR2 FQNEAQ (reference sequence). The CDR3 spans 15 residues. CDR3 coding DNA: TGTGCCAGCAGCTTAGAGTACGGCGCGGGAGAGACCCAGTACTTC. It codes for CASSLEYGAGETQYF.

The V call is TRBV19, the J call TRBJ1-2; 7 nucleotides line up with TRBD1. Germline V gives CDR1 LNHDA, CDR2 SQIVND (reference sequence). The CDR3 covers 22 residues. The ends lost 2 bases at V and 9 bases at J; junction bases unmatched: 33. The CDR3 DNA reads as TGTGCCAGTAGTATATACGCAAACGGTCAACGGGACAGCACTCCACAACTATGGAGCTACACCTTC. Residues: CASSIYANGQRDSTPQLWSYTF.

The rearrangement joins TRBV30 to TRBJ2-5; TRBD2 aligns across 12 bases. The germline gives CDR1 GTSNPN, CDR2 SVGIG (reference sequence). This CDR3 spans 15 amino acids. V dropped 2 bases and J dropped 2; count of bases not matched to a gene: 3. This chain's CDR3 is CAWSITSGRQETQYF. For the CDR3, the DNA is TGTGCCTGGAGTATAACTAGCGGGAGGCAAGAGACCCAGTACTTC. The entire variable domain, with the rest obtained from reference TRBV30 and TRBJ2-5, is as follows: SQTIHQWPATLVQPVGSPLSLECTVEGTSNPNLYWYRQAAGRGLQLLFYSVGIGQISSEVPQNLSASRPQDRQFILSSKKLLLSDSGFYLCAWSITSGRQETQYFGPGTRLLVL.

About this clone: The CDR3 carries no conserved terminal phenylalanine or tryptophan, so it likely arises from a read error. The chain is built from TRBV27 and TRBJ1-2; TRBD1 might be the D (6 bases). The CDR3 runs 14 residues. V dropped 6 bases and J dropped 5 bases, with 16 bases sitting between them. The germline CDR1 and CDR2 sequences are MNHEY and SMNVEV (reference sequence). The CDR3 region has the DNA TGTGCCAGCAGCCGGACAGACAATAGGTATGGCTACACCCTC. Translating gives CASSRTDNRYGYTL.

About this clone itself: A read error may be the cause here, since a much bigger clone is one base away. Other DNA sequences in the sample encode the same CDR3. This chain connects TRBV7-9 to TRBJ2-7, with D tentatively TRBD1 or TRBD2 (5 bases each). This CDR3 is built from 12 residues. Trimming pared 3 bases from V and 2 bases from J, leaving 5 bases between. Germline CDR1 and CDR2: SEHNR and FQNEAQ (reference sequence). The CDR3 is CASSLGAYEQYF. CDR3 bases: TGTGCCAGCAGCTTGGGGGCCTACGAGCAGTACTTC.

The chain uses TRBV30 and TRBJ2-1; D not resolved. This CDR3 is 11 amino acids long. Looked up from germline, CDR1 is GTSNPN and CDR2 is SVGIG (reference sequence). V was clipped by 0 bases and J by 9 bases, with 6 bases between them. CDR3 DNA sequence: TGTGCCTGGAGTGTAGCGTCTGAGCAGTTCTTC. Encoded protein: CAWSVASEQFF.

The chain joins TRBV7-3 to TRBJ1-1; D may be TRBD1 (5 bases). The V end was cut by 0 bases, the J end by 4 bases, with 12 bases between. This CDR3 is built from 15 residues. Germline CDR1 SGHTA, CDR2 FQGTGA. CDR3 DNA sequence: TGTGCCAGCAGCTTAACGGCCGTTAGGGGCACTGAAGCTTTCTTT. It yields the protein CASSLTAVRGTEAFF.

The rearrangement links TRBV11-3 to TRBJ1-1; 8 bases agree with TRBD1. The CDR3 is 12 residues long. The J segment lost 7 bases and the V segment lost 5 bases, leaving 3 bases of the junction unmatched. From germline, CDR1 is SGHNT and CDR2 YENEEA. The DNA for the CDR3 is TGTGCCAGCAGCCTCGACAGGGGTGAAGCTTTCTTT. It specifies CASSLDRGEAFF. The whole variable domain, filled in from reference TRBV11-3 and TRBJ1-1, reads EAGVVQSPRYKIIEKKQPVAFWCNPISGHNTLYWYLQNLGQGPELLIRYENEEAVDDSQLPKDRFSAERLKGVDSTLKIQPAELGDSAVYLCASSLDRGEAFFGQGTRLTVV.

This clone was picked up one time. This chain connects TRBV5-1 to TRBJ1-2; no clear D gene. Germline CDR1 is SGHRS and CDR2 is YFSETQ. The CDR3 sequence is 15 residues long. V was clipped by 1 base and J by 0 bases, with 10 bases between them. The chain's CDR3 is CASSLHAESNYGYTF. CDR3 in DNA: TGCGCCAGCAGCTTGCATGCAGAGTCTAACTATGGCTACACCTTC.

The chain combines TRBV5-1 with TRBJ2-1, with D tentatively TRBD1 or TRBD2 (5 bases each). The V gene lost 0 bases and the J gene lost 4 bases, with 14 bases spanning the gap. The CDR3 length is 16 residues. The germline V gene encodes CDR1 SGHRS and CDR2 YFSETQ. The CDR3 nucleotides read TGCGCCAGCAGCTTGGGAGGGGACCCTTCTTACAATGAGCAGTTCTTC. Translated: CASSLGGDPSYNEQFF.

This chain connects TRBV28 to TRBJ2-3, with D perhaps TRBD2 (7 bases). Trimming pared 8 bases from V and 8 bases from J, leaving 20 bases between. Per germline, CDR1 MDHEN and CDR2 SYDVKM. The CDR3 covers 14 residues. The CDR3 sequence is CASVKSRAGATQYF. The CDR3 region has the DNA TGTGCCAGCGTTAAATCCAGGGCGGGGGCTACGCAGTATTTT. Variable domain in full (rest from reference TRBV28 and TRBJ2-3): DVKVTQSSRYLVKRTGEKVFLECVQDMDHENMFWYRQDPGLGLRLIYFSYDVKMKEKGDIPEGYSVSREKKERFSLILESASTNQTSMYLCASVKSRAGATQYFGPGTRLTVL.

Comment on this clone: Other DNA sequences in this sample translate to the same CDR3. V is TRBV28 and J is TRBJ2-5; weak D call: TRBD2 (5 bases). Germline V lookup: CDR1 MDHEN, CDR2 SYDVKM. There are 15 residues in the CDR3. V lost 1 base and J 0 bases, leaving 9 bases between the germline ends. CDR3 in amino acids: CASSLSSGYQETQYF. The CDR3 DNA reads TGTGCCAGCAGTTTATCGTCGGGGTACCAAGAGACCCAGTACTTC.

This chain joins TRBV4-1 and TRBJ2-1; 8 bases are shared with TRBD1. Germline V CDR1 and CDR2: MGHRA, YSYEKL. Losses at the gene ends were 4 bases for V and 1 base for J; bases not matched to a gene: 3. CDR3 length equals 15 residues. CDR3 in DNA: TGCGCCAGCAGCCGGGGACAGGAGTCCTACAATGAGCAGTTCTTC. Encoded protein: CASSRGQESYNEQFF.

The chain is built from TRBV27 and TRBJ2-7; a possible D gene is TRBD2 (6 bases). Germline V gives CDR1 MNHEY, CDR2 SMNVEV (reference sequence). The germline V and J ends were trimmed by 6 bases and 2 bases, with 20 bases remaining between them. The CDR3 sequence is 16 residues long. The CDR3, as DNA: TGTGCCAGCAGGAGGTGGCCTAGCGCTATTACCTACGAGCAGTACTTC. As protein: CASRRWPSAITYEQYF.

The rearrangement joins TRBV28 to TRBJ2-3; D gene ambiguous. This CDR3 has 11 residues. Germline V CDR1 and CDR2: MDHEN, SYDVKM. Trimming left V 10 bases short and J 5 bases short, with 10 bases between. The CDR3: CATRRIDTQYF. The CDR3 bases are TGTGCCACCCGTAGAATAGATACGCAGTATTTT.

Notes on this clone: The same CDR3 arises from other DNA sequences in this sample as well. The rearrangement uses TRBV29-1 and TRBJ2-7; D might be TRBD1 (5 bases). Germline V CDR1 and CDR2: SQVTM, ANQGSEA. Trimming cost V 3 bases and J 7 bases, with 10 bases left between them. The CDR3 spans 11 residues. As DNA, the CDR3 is TGCAGCGTTGACAGGGCTGGAGAGCAGTACTTC. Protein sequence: CSVDRAGEQYF.

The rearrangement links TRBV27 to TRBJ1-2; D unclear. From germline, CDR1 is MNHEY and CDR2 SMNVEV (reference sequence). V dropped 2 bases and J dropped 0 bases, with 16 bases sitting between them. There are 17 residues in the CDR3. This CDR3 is CASSLIGTVGSNYGYTF. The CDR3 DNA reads TGTGCCAGCAGTTTAATAGGAACAGTGGGATCTAACTATGGCTACACCTTC.

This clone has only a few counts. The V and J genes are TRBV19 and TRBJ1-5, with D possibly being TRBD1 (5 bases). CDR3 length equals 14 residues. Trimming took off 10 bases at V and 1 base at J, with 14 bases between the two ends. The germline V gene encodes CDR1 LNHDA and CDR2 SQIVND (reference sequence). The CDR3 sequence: CATAPGPSNQPQHF. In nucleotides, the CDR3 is TGTGCCACTGCACCGGGACCAAGCAATCAGCCCCAGCATTTT.

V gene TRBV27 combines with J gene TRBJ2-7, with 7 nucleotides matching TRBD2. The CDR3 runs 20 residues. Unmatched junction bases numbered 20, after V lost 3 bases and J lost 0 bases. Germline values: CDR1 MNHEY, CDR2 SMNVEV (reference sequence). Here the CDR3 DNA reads TGTGCCAGCAGTTTCTCTTTGGGTCGGGCTAGCGGATATAGCTCCTACGAGCAGTACTTC. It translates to CASSFSLGRASGYSSYEQYF.

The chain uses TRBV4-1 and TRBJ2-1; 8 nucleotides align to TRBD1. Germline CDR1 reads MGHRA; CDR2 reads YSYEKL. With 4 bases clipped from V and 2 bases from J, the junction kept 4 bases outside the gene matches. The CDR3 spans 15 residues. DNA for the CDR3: TGCGCCAGCAGCCGTGGACAGGGAACCTACAATGAGCAGTTCTTC. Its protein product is CASSRGQGTYNEQFF.

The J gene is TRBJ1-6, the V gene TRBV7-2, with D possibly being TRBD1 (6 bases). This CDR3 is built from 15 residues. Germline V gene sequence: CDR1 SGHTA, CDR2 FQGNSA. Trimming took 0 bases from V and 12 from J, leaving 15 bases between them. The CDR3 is CASSLARPGVVPLHF. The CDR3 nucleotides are TGTGCCAGCAGCTTAGCGCGTCCAGGGGTGGTACCCCTCCACTTT.

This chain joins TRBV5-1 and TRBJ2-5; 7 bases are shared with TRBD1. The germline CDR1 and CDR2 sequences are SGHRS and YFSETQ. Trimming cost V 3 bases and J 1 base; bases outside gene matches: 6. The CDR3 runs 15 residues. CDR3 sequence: CASSSRQGTQETQYF. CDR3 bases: TGCGCCAGCAGCTCCAGACAGGGTACCCAAGAGACCCAGTACTTC.

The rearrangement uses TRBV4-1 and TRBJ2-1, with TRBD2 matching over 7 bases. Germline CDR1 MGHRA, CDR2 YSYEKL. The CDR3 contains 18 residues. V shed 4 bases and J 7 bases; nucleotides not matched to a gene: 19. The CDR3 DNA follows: TGCGCCAGCAGCCGCATACCAGGGACTAAAAATAATGGTAATGAGCAGTTCTTC. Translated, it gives CASSRIPGTKNNGNEQFF.

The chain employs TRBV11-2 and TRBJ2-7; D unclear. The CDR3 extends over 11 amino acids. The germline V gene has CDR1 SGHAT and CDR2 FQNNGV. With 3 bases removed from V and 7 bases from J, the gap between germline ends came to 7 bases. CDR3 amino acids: CASSFHSEQYF. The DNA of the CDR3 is TGTGCCAGCAGCTTTCACAGTGAGCAGTACTTC. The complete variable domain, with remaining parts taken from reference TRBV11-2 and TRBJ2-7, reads EAGVAQSPRYKIIEKRQSVAFWCNPISGHATLYWYQQILGQGPKLLIQFQNNGVVDDSQLPKDRFSAERLKGVDSTLKIQPAKLEDSAVYLCASSFHSEQYFGPGTRLTVT.

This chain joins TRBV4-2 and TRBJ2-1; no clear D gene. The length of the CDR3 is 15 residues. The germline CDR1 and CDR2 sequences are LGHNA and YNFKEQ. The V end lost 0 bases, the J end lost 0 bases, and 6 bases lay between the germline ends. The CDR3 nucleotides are TGTGCCAGCAGCCAAGACACGGGCTCCTACAATGAGCAGTTCTTC. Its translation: CASSQDTGSYNEQFF.

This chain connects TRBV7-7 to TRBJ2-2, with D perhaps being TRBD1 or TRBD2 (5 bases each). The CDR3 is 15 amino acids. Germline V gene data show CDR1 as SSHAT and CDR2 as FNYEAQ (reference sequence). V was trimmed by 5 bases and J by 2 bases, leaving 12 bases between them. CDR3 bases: TGTGCCAGCAGCGCTACGGGGACCAACACCGGGGAGCTGTTTTTT. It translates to CASSATGTNTGELFF. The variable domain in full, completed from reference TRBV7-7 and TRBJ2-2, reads GAGVSQSPRYKVTKRGQDVTLRCDPISSHATLYWYQQALGQGPEFLTYFNYEAQPDKSGLPSDRFSAERPEGSISTLTIQRTEQRDSAMYRCASSATGTNTGELFFGEGSRLTVL.

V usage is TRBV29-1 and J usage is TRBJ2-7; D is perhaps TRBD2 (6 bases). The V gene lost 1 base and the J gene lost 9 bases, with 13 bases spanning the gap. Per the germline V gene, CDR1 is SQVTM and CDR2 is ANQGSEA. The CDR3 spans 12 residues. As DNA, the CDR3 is TGCAGCGTTGAAGGGAGTCTCGGGGGGCAGTACTTC. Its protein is CSVEGSLGGQYF.

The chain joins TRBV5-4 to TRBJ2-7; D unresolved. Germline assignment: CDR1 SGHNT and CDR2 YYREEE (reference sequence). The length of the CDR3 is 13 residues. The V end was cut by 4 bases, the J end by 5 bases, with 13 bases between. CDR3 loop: CASSLLDGNEQYF. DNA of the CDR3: TGTGCCAGCAGCCTTTTGGACGGAAACGAGCAGTACTTC.

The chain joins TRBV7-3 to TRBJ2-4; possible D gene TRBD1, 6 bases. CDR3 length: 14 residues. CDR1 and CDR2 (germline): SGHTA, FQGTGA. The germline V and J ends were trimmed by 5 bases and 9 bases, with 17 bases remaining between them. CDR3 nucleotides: TGTGCCAGCAGCGCTAACCGGGACATAGGCATTCAGTACTTC. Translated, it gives CASSANRDIGIQYF.

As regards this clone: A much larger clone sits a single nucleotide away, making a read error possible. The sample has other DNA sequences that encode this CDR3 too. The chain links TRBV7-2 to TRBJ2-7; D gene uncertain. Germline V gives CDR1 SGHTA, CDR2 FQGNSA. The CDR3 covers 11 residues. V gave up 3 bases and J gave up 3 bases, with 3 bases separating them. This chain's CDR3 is CASSLVYEQYF. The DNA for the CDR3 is TGTGCCAGCAGCTTGGTCTACGAGCAGTACTTC.

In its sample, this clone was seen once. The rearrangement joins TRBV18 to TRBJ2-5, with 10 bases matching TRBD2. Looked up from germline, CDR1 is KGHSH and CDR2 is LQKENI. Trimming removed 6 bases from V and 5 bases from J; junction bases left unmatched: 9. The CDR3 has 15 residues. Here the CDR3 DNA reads TGTGCCAGCTCTGTTCGACTAGCGGGTGCTGAGACCCAGTACTTC. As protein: CASSVRLAGAETQYF.

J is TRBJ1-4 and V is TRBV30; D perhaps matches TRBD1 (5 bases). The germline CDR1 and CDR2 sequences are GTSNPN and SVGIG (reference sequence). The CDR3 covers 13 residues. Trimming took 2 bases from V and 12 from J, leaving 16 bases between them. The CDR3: CAWSPYRLGELFF. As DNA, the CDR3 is TGTGCCTGGAGTCCCTATCGATTAGGGGAACTGTTTTTT. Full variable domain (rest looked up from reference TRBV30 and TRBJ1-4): SQTIHQWPATLVQPVGSPLSLECTVEGTSNPNLYWYRQAAGRGLQLLFYSVGIGQISSEVPQNLSASRPQDRQFILSSKKLLLSDSGFYLCAWSPYRLGELFFGSGTQLSVL.